What follows describes a single T cell receptor beta chain. Its antigen is not known. The data originate from a study of siplizumab effects on memory and regulatory T cells. Whole-study findings and limits: The suppressive capacity of proliferating Tregs from siplizumab cultures remained unconfirmed. A mean of about 72% of mappable alloreactive CD4+ clones were Treg-derived with siplizumab, compared with about 27% in controls.

The table came from immunoSEQ multiplex PCR; TCRdb's copy has only in-frame clones and leaves some out. Seen here are approximately 100,000 clones, about 91% observed once, and the top ten hold less than 0.85%. Germline CDR1 is SGHTA and CDR2 is FQGTGA. This CDR3 spans 17 amino acids. Trimming cost V 5 bases and J 4 bases; bases outside gene matches: 8. The sequence derives from a human donor in good health. Specimen: Tregs sorted from blood. The genes are TRBV7-3 and TRBJ2-1; 13 nucleotides match TRBD2. CDR3 amino acids: CASSPPALAGGYNEQFF. Here the CDR3 DNA reads TGTGCCAGCAGCCCCCCCGCACTAGCGGGAGGGTACAATGAGCAGTTCTTC.